The 5 T cell receptor beta chains reported below all come from one sample, sequenced in a study of cytomegalovirus exposure and HLA in healthy donors. 13 Jbeta primers and 60 Vbeta primers were used for the PCR. The data were produced by immunoSEQ multiplex PCR, yet TCRdb's version contains in-frame clones alone and is incomplete. The listing contains 80,000 to 95,000 clones. Source material: PBMCs. The source of these receptors is a woman aged 25 to 39 in good health and CMV-seronegative.

The chain is built from TRBV6-6 and TRBJ2-5, with D possibly being TRBD1 (6 bases). The V and J ends lost 4 bases and 2 bases respectively, with 14 bases between them. Germline CDR1 reads MNHNY; CDR2 reads SVGAGI (reference sequence). This CDR3 is built from 15 residues. The CDR3 is CASSFGQRSQETQYF. The CDR3 region has the DNA TGTGCCAGCAGTTTCGGACAGCGGAGTCAAGAGACCCAGTACTTC.

The chain recombines TRBV5-8 with TRBJ2-3, with TRBD2 matching over 8 bases. After removal of 3 bases from V and 0 bases from J, the junction contained 12 bases not matched to a gene. The germline V gene has CDR1 SGHTS and CDR2 YDEGEE. The CDR3 spans 18 residues. CDR3 sequence reads: CASSSPSGRRYSTDTQYF. The CDR3 DNA follows: TGTGCCAGCAGCTCGCCTAGCGGGCGCCGCTATAGCACAGATACGCAGTATTTT. The whole variable domain, filled in from reference TRBV5-8 and TRBJ2-3, reads EAGVTQSPTHLIKTRGQQATLRCSPISGHTSVYWYQQALGLGLQFLLWYDEGEERNRGNFPPRFSGRQFPNYSSELNVNALELEDSALYLCASSSPSGRRYSTDTQYFGPGTRLTVL.

J is TRBJ2-2 and V is TRBV30; D is possibly TRBD2 (5 bases). Looked up from germline, CDR1 is GTSNPN and CDR2 is SVGIG (reference sequence). The CDR3 length is 14 residues. Deletions cut 3 bases from V and 5 bases from J, with 13 bases between. Written as DNA, the CDR3 is TGTGCCTGGAGCCGGACTGGGGTTACCGGGGAGCTGTTTTTT. It is translated as CAWSRTGVTGELFF.

V usage is TRBV18 and J usage is TRBJ1-1; D is perhaps TRBD1 (6 bases). The CDR3 sequence is 13 residues long. Trimming pared 6 bases from V and 1 base from J, leaving 9 bases between. Germline loops: CDR1 KGHSH, CDR2 LQKENI. The chain's CDR3 is CASSTGRNTEAFF. The CDR3 nucleotides are TGTGCCAGCTCGACAGGTAGGAACACTGAAGCTTTCTTT.

CDR3 region: CASSFGGGADQPQHF. Here the CDR3 DNA reads TGTGCCAGCAGCTTCGGAGGGGGCGCGGATCAGCCCCAGCATTTT. The chain carries TRBV7-9 and TRBJ1-5; 7 bases map to TRBD1. CDR3 length equals 15 residues. V dropped 3 bases and J dropped 5; count of bases not matched to a gene: 7. CDR1 SEHNR and CDR2 FQNEAQ come from the germline V gene (reference sequence). Complete variable domain (other parts from reference TRBV7-9 and TRBJ1-5): DTGVSQNPRHKITKRGQNVTFRCDPISEHNRLYWYRQTLGQGPEFLTYFQNEAQLEKSRLLSDRFSAERPKGSFSTLEIQRTEQGDSAMYLCASSFGGGADQPQHFGDGTRLSIL.